This T cell receptor (beta chain) was sequenced during a study of blood T cells in healthy people across ages. Germline V gives CDR1 LGHDT, CDR2 YNNKEL (reference sequence). CDR3 length equals 15 residues. V was pared by 5 bases and J by 5 bases, with 18 bases between. This clonotype was detected only a few times. The antigen is unknown. Healthy Caucasian individuals from Russia aged about 6 to 90 served as donors. Primers used in a second PCR of roughly 6 to 11 cycles were a sample-barcoded 5' primer and a J-beta primer mix. TCRdb recomputed calls from the 5' RACE reads with MiXCR, one row per CDR3 protein. The sample records about 570,000 distinct CDR3 sequences, 25% to 30% being singletons. Findings and caveats of the study: Unsorted PBMCs prevented conclusive naive versus antigen-experienced comparison.

Sequences were obtained from blood. This receptor was identified in a woman in her 70s in good health. The chain has TRBV3-1 and TRBJ1-2, with D tentatively TRBD1 (6 bases). The CDR3 nucleotides are TGTGCCAGCAGCGTGACAGGTTCGTCAGCTTATGGCTACACCTTC. This encodes CASSVTGSSAYGYTF. The whole variable domain, remainder taken from reference TRBV3-1 and TRBJ1-2, is DTAVSQTPKYLVTQMGNDKSIKCEQNLGHDTMYWYKQDSKKFLKIMFSYNNKELIINETVPNRFSPKSPDKAHLNLHINSLELGDSAVYFCASSVTGSSAYGYTFGSGTRLTVV.